This T cell receptor beta chain was found in a study of shared clonotypes between healthy human individuals (dated by TCRdb to about 2020). Study-wide context: A couple of women and three men aged 18 to 49 years were included in the cohort. For each donor, CD4 naive and CD4 memory were each run on three plates, CD8 naive on two plates, and CD8 memory on one plate. Blood TCR repertoires of roughly five healthy adults were deeply sequenced to estimate repertoire size and the extent of clonotype sharing between individuals. Between about 0.8 and 9.5 billion PBMCs per donor were obtained by leukapheresis. Different laboratories and diverse techniques were used to prepare libraries and sequence TCR repertoires, to increase sequencing depth and limit assay-specific biases. Broader findings and caveats from the paper: Estimated clonotype richness was generally larger for naive than for memory subsets. Only blood was sampled, and tissue TCR repertoires likely differ from those in blood. Rarefaction of sorted-subset datasets indicated incomplete sequencing despite the large sequencing depth. The small number of donors limited the genetic and exposure-history diversity represented. Based on pairwise subsampling, the degree of clonotype sharing among donors was expected to be affected by sequencing depth. When several donors were compared, the shared fraction of clonotypes was 5% to 6.5% for naive CD4, roughly 3.4% for naive CD8, more than 2% for memory CD4, and around 0.37% for memory CD8. Compared with non-shared clonotypes, clonotypes shared by all four sorted-subset donors had higher generation probabilities.

Using the deep immunoSEQ assay, TCR CDR3 regions were amplified from genomic DNA by multiplex PCR. Extracted genomic DNA from each cell subset was spread evenly across all wells of several immunoSEQ 96-well plates, with each plate serving as a replicate. For sorted subsets, around 200 ng genomic DNA, equal to 30,000 to 35,000 T cell genomes, was loaded into each replicate PCR. Purified libraries were measured with a Qubit 3.0 fluorometer, size-checked on a Bioanalyzer 2100, and measured again with the KAPA Library Quantification kit. A separate single-read 150-cycle Illumina NextSeq 550 flow cell was used to sequence each immunoSEQ 96-well plate. Per the source publication's procedure: Because the immunoSEQ output included only junctional sequences and no quality scores, the filtering could not be the same as the filtering used for full-length reads. To assign V/J genes and CDR3, sequences were annotated using PyIR, a Python wrapper for IgBLAST v1.9, with IMGT germline references. Reads were removed for weak V/J assignments (E-value above 1e-6), missing CDR3, stop codons, out-of-frame junctions, or ambiguous translated residues. V3J clonotypes were defined as sequences sharing the same inferred V gene, J gene, and CDR3 amino acid sequence. Percentage overlap between repertoires was computed as shared unique clonotypes divided by the size of the smaller repertoire. Three approaches were used to assess repertoire richness: RTK rarefaction, the Chao1 estimator, and Recon v2.1 estimates of unobserved clonotypes. For all TCRbeta clonotypes obtained by the gDNA method from a few donors, generation probabilities were computed with OLGA. The table comes from immuneACCESS by way of TCRdb, which keeps in-frame sequences with V and J called. Part of the clones is missing from these tables; in studies checked, under half for an unresolved V gene and the rest for unknown reasons. V, J and clone size derive from that table, while D and trimming were established from the DNA sequence. The sample has 2 million to 2.5 million clones on record, around 90% of them singletons. 0.37% of the sample lies in the top ten.

A note on this clone: Its antigen has not been determined. The record has no base qualities; no much larger clone is one base away.

Donors were healthy HIV-negative adults with no recently reported acute infections or vaccinations. Every donor was a Caucasian adult residing in Nashville, Tennessee, USA. CD4+ T cells were enriched by magnetic negative selection; naive cells were then positively selected on CD45RA, and the negative fraction formed the memory subset. Blood was collected by leukapheresis, and PBMCs were isolated by Ficoll-Histopaque density gradient centrifugation and then cryopreserved in liquid nitrogen vapor phase. Purity and quantity of every magnetically sorted T cell population were checked by analytical flow cytometry. Genomic DNA was isolated from every sorted fraction and measured by UV absorbance on a Nanodrop 2000c. Its CDR3 holds 16 amino acids, cysteine through phenylalanine. Just CDR3 DNA is preserved here, 48 bases in frame from base 1. The V and J ends are trimmed by 1 base and 10 bases, leaving 17 bases between them. CDR1 and CDR2 (SGHTA, FQGTGA) derive from the germline V gene.

The sample comprised naive CD4+ T cells from PBMCs. The label giving this sample's cell subset or site can be read as: CD45RA+ positively selected. The sequence came from a man younger than 35 in good health. Some clones in this sample may be carry-over from other donors' samples. The rearranged chain carries TRBV7-3 and TRBJ2-6; TRBD2 is perhaps the D gene, given 5 matching bases. The nucleotide sequence is TGTGCCAGCAGCTTAATGTCGGTGGGAGCCACTAACGTCCTGACTTTC. Translation gives CASSLMSVGATNVLTF. Full variable domain (CDR3 extended with the reference TRBV7-3 and TRBJ2-6 proteins): GAGVSQTPSNKVTEKGKYVELRCDPISGHTALYWYRQSLGQGPEFLIYFQGTGAADDSGLPNDRFFAVRPEGSVSTLKIQRTERGDSAVYLCASSLMSVGATNVLTFGAGSRLTVL.